These T cell receptor beta chains were read from a single sample in a study of CD8+ T cells in alopecia areata. Produced via immunoSEQ multiplex PCR; TCRdb's table is partial and in-frame only. Here the sample spans some 170,000 clones, roughly 66% being singletons. The input for sequencing was CD8+ T cells sorted from blood, taken at week 0. The receptors derive from a human donor with alopecia areata. Both conserved end residues are part of each CDR3. A D gene is named only where the DNA matches it firmly. The size entry is marked missing in some rows and otherwise reads once, few, many or a size class.

cdr3_nt	cdr3_aa	j_call	clone_size	v_call	d_call
TGTGCCAGCAGCTCCTCCGACAGGGGGAGTCGTGTGAGTGAAAAACTGTTTTTT	CASSSSDRGSRVSEKLFF	TRBJ1-4	NA	TRBV7-9	TRBD1
TGTGCCAGCGGGGAGCCCCAGCATTTT	CASGEPQHF	TRBJ1-5	NA	TRBV6-5	NA
TGCAGCGTTGGTACGTTAGCGGGGGGGAATGAGCAGTTCTTC	CSVGTLAGGNEQFF	TRBJ2-1	NA	TRBV29-1	TRBD2
TGTGCCAGCAGCTACTTTGACTATGGCTACACCTTC	CASSYFDYGYTF	TRBJ1-2	NA	TRBV13	NA
TGCGCCAGCAGCTGGGGGACAGGGGCCTACGAGCAGTACTTC	CASSWGTGAYEQYF	TRBJ2-7	NA	TRBV5-1	TRBD1
TGTGCCAGCAGCGGAGAAGCGGATAGCTCCTATAATTCACCCCTCCACTTT	CASSGEADSSYNSPLHF	TRBJ1-6	NA	TRBV7-9	NA
TGTGCCAGCACTTACACCGGGGAGCTGTTTTTT	CASTYTGELFF	TRBJ2-2	NA	TRBV11-2	NA
TGCGCCAGCAGGATGGGACAGGCCTACGAGCAGTACTTC	CASRMGQAYEQYF	TRBJ2-7	NA	TRBV5-1	TRBD1
TGCAGCGTTGAGTTGACAGGGGAGCAAGAGACCCAGTACTTC	CSVELTGEQETQYF	TRBJ2-5	NA	TRBV29-1	TRBD1
TGTGCCAGCAGCTACAGGGGGGAGACCCAGTACTTC	CASSYRGETQYF	TRBJ2-5	few	TRBV5-4	TRBD1
TGCAGTGCTAGAGTTAGGGATGAGCAGTTCTTC	CSARVRDEQFF	TRBJ2-1	NA	TRBV20-1	NA
TGTGCCAGCAGCGAAGGGGTTGCGACAGAAGAGACCCAGTACTTC	CASSEGVATEETQYF	TRBJ2-5	NA	TRBV7-6	NA
TGTGCCAGCAGCTCAAGGGACGGAAAGGGGGCCAACGTCCTGACTTTC	CASSSRDGKGANVLTF	TRBJ2-6	NA	TRBV21-1	NA
TGTGCCAGCAGCTTGGGCGGAGACACAGATACGCAGTATTTT	CASSLGGDTDTQYF	TRBJ2-3	NA	TRBV7-6	NA
TGTGCCAGCGGGGGACGGACCGCCTATGGCTACACCTTC	CASGGRTAYGYTF	TRBJ1-2	NA	TRBV9	NA
TGTGCCAGCAGTAGCGGGGGGGCAGGTGAGCAGTACTTC	CASSSGGAGEQYF	TRBJ2-7	once	TRBV13	TRBD2
TGTGCCAGTAGTATAGAATTCGGCGGGGCTCGGCGGGGGACTGAAGCTTTCTTT	CASSIEFGGARRGTEAFF	TRBJ1-1	NA	TRBV19	NA
TGTGCCAGCAGCCGGGCCGCGGACTCCTACAATGAGCAGTTCTTC	CASSRAADSYNEQFF	TRBJ2-1	NA	TRBV7-6	NA
TGTGCCTGGAGGACAGTACCCCTGACTGAAGCTTTCTTT	CAWRTVPLTEAFF	TRBJ1-1	NA	TRBV30	NA
TGCAGCGTTGAACAGGGGGACAGGGGCTACGAGCAGTACTTC	CSVEQGDRGYEQYF	TRBJ2-7	few	TRBV29-1	TRBD1
TGTGCCACCAGCACAAGTAGCGGGACCCAAGAGACCCAGTACTTC	CATSTSSGTQETQYF	TRBJ2-5	once	TRBV15	TRBD2
TGTGCCAGCAGCTTAGGAAGGGACTACGAGCAGTACTTC	CASSLGRDYEQYF	TRBJ2-7	NA	TRBV7-8	NA
TGCAGCGTTGAAGCGACAGGGAAGGGGCCCTACGAGCAGTACTTC	CSVEATGKGPYEQYF	TRBJ2-7	NA	TRBV29-1	TRBD1
TGCAGCGCTGCAGTCGGAACCGGGGAGCTGTTTTTT	CSAAVGTGELFF	TRBJ2-2	NA	TRBV29-1	NA
TGTGCCAGCAGCTTGACTAGCGGGGGGCTACCAGGAGATACGCAGTATTTT	CASSLTSGGLPGDTQYF	TRBJ2-3	NA	TRBV13	TRBD2
TGTGCCAGCAGTTTGAATCAGGCGGGTCCCGAGACCCAGTACTTC	CASSLNQAGPETQYF	TRBJ2-5	NA	TRBV27	NA
TGTGCCAGCAGCTTACTCGACAGGGTCGAGCAGTACTTC	CASSLLDRVEQYF	TRBJ2-7	NA	TRBV7-9	TRBD1
TGTGCCAGCAGCTTAGGGACTGAAGCTTTCTTT	CASSLGTEAFF	TRBJ1-1	few	TRBV7-9	NA
TGCGCCAGCAGCTACGACAGCTACGAGCAGTACTTC	CASSYDSYEQYF	TRBJ2-7	once	TRBV5-1	NA
TGTGCCAGCACCTTCATAACACTCGGCGGGGCCAACGTCCTGACTTTC	CASTFITLGGANVLTF	TRBJ2-6	NA	TRBV7-9	NA
TGCAGCGCCCGCGCCGGAATCGACTACGAGCAGTACTTC	CSARAGIDYEQYF	TRBJ2-7	few	TRBV29-1	NA
TGTGCCAGCAGATCCCGTACAGATACGCAGTATTTT	CASRSRTDTQYF	TRBJ2-3	NA	TRBV2	NA
TGTGCCACCGGTACAGGGGAGGCCGGGTCCTACGAGCAGTACTTC	CATGTGEAGSYEQYF	TRBJ2-7	NA	TRBV15	NA
TGTGCCAGCCGACTAGCGGGCACCTACGAGCAGTACTTC	CASRLAGTYEQYF	TRBJ2-7	few	TRBV5-6	TRBD2
TGTGCCACCAGCAGAGCCGGAAACACCATATATTTT	CATSRAGNTIYF	TRBJ1-3	NA	TRBV15	NA
TGCGCCAGCAGCCAAGACAGTCCAGGGGAGTACGAGCAGTACTTC	CASSQDSPGEYEQYF	TRBJ2-7	NA	TRBV4-1	NA
TGTGCCAGCAGTTACCAGCGGGGGCAGGGACAGTACTTC	CASSYQRGQGQYF	TRBJ2-4	NA	TRBV6-5	TRBD2
TGTGCCTGGAGTATGGGAGTTCGGACTGAAGCTTTCTTT	CAWSMGVRTEAFF	TRBJ1-1	NA	TRBV30	NA
TGTGCCAGTACCTGGGGACAGGGGATCCGCAATCAGCCCCAGCATTTT	CASTWGQGIRNQPQHF	TRBJ1-5	NA	TRBV19	TRBD1
TGCGCCAGCAGCCAACATAGGTGGTCGGAGACCCAGTACTTC	CASSQHRWSETQYF	TRBJ2-5	once	TRBV4-1	NA